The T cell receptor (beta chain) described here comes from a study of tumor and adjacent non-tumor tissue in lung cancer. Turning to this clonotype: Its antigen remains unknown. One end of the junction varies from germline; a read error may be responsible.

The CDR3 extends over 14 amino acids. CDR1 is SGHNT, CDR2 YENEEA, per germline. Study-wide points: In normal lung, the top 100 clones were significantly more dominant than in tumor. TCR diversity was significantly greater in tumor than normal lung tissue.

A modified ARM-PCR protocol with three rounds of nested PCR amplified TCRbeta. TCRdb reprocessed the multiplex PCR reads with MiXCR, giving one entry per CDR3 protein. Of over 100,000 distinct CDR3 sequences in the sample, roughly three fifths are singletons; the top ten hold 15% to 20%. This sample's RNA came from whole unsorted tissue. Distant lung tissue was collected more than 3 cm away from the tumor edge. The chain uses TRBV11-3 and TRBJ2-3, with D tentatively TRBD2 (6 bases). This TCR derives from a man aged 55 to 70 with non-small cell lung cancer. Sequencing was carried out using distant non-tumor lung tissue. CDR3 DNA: TGTGCCAGCATCTTTGGCGGGAAAGGAGATACACAGTATTTT. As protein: CASIFGGKGDTQYF.